This is a list of T cell receptor beta chains from one sample in a study of blood T cell repertoires in COVID-19. Using immunoSEQ multiplex PCR, the repertoire was profiled, and TCRdb retains in-frame clones only, with some absent. Of under 85,000 clones detected, around 83% appear once; the ten largest clones hold roughly 36%. Sequences were obtained from peripheral blood. These TCRs come from a man older than 75 with active or convalescent COVID-19. The CDR3 runs from the conserved cysteine through the conserved F or W. D genes are given only for firm matches. For some rows the clone size is stated as once, few or many, or as a class when expanded; others skip it.

clone size	V gene	D gene	J gene	CDR3 DNA	CDR3 protein
NA	TRBV6-5	NA	TRBJ2-3	TGTGCCAGCAGCAGACTCCAGCAGAGCACAGATACGCAGTATTTT	CASSRLQQSTDTQYF
NA	TRBV2	NA	TRBJ1-6	TGTGCCAGCCTCCGCGGGATTCCTTCACCCCTCCACTTT	CASLRGIPSPLHF
NA	TRBV5-1	TRBD1	TRBJ2-1	TGCGCCAGCAGCCCACGACAGGGGGTCGATGAGCAGTTCTTC	CASSPRQGVDEQFF
NA	TRBV10-3	TRBD1	TRBJ1-4	TGTGCCACAAGAGGACAGGGACTGGCTAATGAAAAACTGTTTTTT	CATRGQGLANEKLFF
NA	TRBV7-2	TRBD1	TRBJ2-2	TGTGCCAGCAGCCCCCGGGACAGGGGGCGAACCGGGGAGCTGTTTTTT	CASSPRDRGRTGELFF
NA	TRBV5-1	TRBD2	TRBJ2-7	TGCGCCAGCAGCTTGTTTGCAGGACTAGCGGGGAACGAGCAGTACTTC	CASSLFAGLAGNEQYF
NA	TRBV21-1	NA	TRBJ2-7	TGTGCCAGCAGCAAAGGGGGCAGGGTAAAACCAGGCTACGAGCAGTACTTC	CASSKGGRVKPGYEQYF
many	TRBV4-3	NA	TRBJ2-5	TGCCCCACCCCCCCACTCCCGGGAGAAGAGACCCAGTACTTC	CPTPPLPGEETQYF
NA	TRBV5-5	TRBD1	TRBJ1-2	TGTGCCAGCAGCTCGATAGGGACAGGGACTAATGGCTACACCTTC	CASSSIGTGTNGYTF
NA	TRBV2	TRBD1	TRBJ1-5	TGTGCCAGCAGTCCCCGGACAGGAGATAATCAGCCCCAGCATTTT	CASSPRTGDNQPQHF
NA	TRBV30	NA	TRBJ1-3	TGTGCCTGGCTGAGCTCTGGAAACACCATATATTTT	CAWLSSGNTIYF
NA	TRBV7-2	TRBD1	TRBJ1-1	TGTGCCAGCAGCTCGGGTGGGGCTCGGGCAGGGGGAGCTTTCTTT	CASSSGGARAGGAFF
NA	TRBV6-4	TRBD2	TRBJ2-5	TGTGCCAGCAGTAGGAGCGGGGGGAACCAAGAGACCCAGTACTTC	CASSRSGGNQETQYF
NA	TRBV9	NA	TRBJ1-2	TGTGCCAGCAGCGTACCTCCGGCAGGTGGCTACACCTTC	CASSVPPAGGYTF
NA	TRBV18	NA	TRBJ1-2	TGTGCCAGCTCACCCGGGGGAGGAAGGAACTATGGCTACACCTTC	CASSPGGGRNYGYTF
NA	TRBV29-1	NA	TRBJ1-5	TGCAGCGTTCTTGTTTCTGGGAGCGGACAGCCCCAGCATTTT	CSVLVSGSGQPQHF
NA	TRBV11-3	NA	TRBJ2-7	TGTGCCAGCAGCTTAGGTGGTAGCGGAAGGGTGGACGAGCAGTACTTC	CASSLGGSGRVDEQYF
once	TRBV5-8	NA	TRBJ2-1	TGTGCCAGCAGCTTCAGGGGATCTCGGGATGAGCAGTTCTTC	CASSFRGSRDEQFF
NA	TRBV18	TRBD1	TRBJ1-1	TGTGCCAGCTCACCAACAGGGGGCACTGAAGCTTTCTTT	CASSPTGGTEAFF
NA	TRBV3-1/TRBV3-2	TRBD2	TRBJ2-7	TGTGCCAGCAGCCAAGATTTAGCGGGCCCAGCCTACGAGCAGTACTTC	CASSQDLAGPAYEQYF
NA	TRBV15	NA	TRBJ2-7	TGTGCCACCAGCAGAGATAGCGGAAGAACCTACGAGCAGTACTTC	CATSRDSGRTYEQYF
NA	TRBV27	TRBD1	TRBJ1-6	TGTGCCAGCAGTTCCCTTGGGACAGTAAATTCACCCCTCCACTTT	CASSSLGTVNSPLHF
NA	TRBV5-8	NA	TRBJ1-1	TGTGCCAGCAGCTTGGTTTGGGGGGAGTCCGAAGCTTTCTTT	CASSLVWGESEAFF
NA	TRBV15	NA	TRBJ2-2	TGTGCCACCAGCAGAGAACTAGCCGGGGAGCTGTTTTTT	CATSRELAGELFF
NA	TRBV29-1	TRBD1	TRBJ2-3	TGCAGCGTCCCGGACAGGGGGTTTTCCACGCAGTATTTT	CSVPDRGFSTQYF
NA	TRBV5-5	TRBD1	TRBJ2-7	TGTGCCAGCAGCTTCGGGGACAGGGGGCTTTACGAGCAGTACTTC	CASSFGDRGLYEQYF
NA	TRBV21-1	NA	TRBJ2-3	TGTGCCAGCAGCAAAGTTTCGGCGGGGCCTATGAGCACAGATACGCAGTATTTT	CASSKVSAGPMSTDTQYF
NA	TRBV14	NA	TRBJ2-2	TGTGCCAGCAGCCATGATGGGCGATGGCAGAGGGAGCTGTTTTTT	CASSHDGRWQRELFF
NA	TRBV28	NA	TRBJ2-1	TGTGCCAGTGTGAGCTCCTACAATGAGCAGTTCTTC	CASVSSYNEQFF
NA	TRBV11-2	NA	TRBJ2-7	TGTGCCAGCAGCTTTTTACCGTCGGGCGGGTGGAGCTCCTACGAGCAGTACTTC	CASSFLPSGGWSSYEQYF
few	TRBV6-5	TRBD1	TRBJ1-2	TGTGCCAGCAGAGTGGACAGGGGGCGAGGCTACACCTTC	CASRVDRGRGYTF
NA	TRBV11-3	TRBD2	TRBJ2-7	TGTGCCAGCAGCTTAAGGGCTTTGCGGGAGAGGGAGCAGTACTTC	CASSLRALREREQYF
once	TRBV6-2/TRBV6-3	NA	TRBJ2-3	TGTGCCAGCAGTTGGAACCAACTACCTATCACAGATACGCAGTATTTT	CASSWNQLPITDTQYF
NA	TRBV7-8	TRBD1	TRBJ2-1	TGTGCCAGCAGTTCGGGGCCGGGACAGTCGGAAAATGAGCAGTTCTTC	CASSSGPGQSENEQFF
NA	TRBV5-4	NA	TRBJ1-1	TGTGCCAGCAGCTTGGCCTCGGCGGGGAACACTGAAGCTTTCTTT	CASSLASAGNTEAFF
NA	TRBV11-2	NA	TRBJ1-2	TGTGCCAGCAGCGCCCGGGATCTTGGCTACACCTTC	CASSARDLGYTF
NA	TRBV5-1	NA	TRBJ1-1	TGCGCCAGCAGCTGGGGTGTCGGGGGTGGGACTGAAGCTTTCTTT	CASSWGVGGGTEAFF
NA	TRBV4-1	NA	TRBJ1-2	TGCGCCAGCAGCCAAGAATACCGGGGAGACTATGGCTACACCTTC	CASSQEYRGDYGYTF
NA	TRBV18	TRBD1	TRBJ1-1	TGTGCCAGCTCACCGGGACAGGCTCAGAACACTGAAGCTTTCTTT	CASSPGQAQNTEAFF
NA	TRBV10-3	NA	TRBJ1-2	TGTGCCATCAGTGGGGGGGGCCCCAACTATGGCTACACCTTC	CAISGGGPNYGYTF
NA	TRBV6-5	TRBD2	TRBJ2-7	TGTGCCAGCATCTCCGGGGGGGGCAGAACCTACGAGCAGTACTTC	CASISGGGRTYEQYF
NA	TRBV2	TRBD1	TRBJ2-1	TGTGCCGGGGGACAGGGCCGGGGTGAGCAGTTCTTC	CAGGQGRGEQFF
NA	TRBV28	TRBD1	TRBJ1-2	TGTGCCAGCAGTTTAGCACAGGGGAACTATGGCTACACCTTC	CASSLAQGNYGYTF
NA	TRBV11-2	NA	TRBJ2-1	TGTGCCAGCAGCTTACAGGGATATGAGCAGTTCTTC	CASSLQGYEQFF
NA	TRBV9	TRBD1	TRBJ2-2	TGTGCCAGCAGCCCATCCCCCGGGACAGGGGGCCCCGGGGAGCTGTTTTTT	CASSPSPGTGGPGELFF
NA	TRBV5-5	NA	TRBJ2-1	TGTGCCAGCAGCTTGGTGGACACGCGATCGGATGAGCAGTTCTTC	CASSLVDTRSDEQFF
NA	TRBV7-8	TRBD2	TRBJ2-1	TGTGCCAGCAGCTGGAGACTAGCGGGCTACAATGAGCAGTTCTTC	CASSWRLAGYNEQFF
once	TRBV9	TRBD1	TRBJ1-6	TGTGCCAGCAGCCCCCGGTGGCAGGGGGTCGATCCCCTCCACTTT	CASSPRWQGVDPLHF
NA	TRBV30	TRBD1	TRBJ1-1	TGTGCCTGGAATTCGGGACAGCGAAACACTGAAGCTTTCTTT	CAWNSGQRNTEAFF
NA	TRBV5-1	NA	TRBJ2-6	TGCGCCAGCAGCTTGGCGCCGGGTTCTGGGGCCAACGTCCTGACTTTC	CASSLAPGSGANVLTF
NA	TRBV19	NA	TRBJ1-4	TGTGCCAGCTTCTACGAAAAACTGTTTTTT	CASFYEKLFF
NA	TRBV3-1/TRBV3-2	TRBD1	TRBJ2-7	TGTGCCAGCAGCCAAGCCGGGACAGCCTACGAGCAGTACTTC	CASSQAGTAYEQYF
NA	TRBV11-3	TRBD2	TRBJ2-3	TGTGCCAGCAGCGCGGGGACTAGCGGGGGGCTTACCACAGATACGCAGTATTTT	CASSAGTSGGLTTDTQYF
NA	TRBV7-2	NA	TRBJ2-5	TGTGCCAGCAGCTTAGGTAGAGCCCAAGAGACCCAGTACTTC	CASSLGRAQETQYF